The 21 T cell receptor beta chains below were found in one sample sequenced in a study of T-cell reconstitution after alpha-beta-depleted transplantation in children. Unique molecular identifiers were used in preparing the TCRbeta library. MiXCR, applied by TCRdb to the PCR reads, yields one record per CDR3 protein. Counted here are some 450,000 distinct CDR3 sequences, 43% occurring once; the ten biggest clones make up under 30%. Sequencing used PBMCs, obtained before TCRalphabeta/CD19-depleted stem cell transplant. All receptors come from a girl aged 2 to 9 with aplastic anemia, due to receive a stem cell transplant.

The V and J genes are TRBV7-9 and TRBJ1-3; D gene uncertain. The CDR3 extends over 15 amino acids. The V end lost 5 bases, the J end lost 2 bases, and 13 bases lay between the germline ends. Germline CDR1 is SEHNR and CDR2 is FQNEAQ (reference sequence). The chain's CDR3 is CASSGVEDPGNTIYF. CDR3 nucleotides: TGTGCCAGCAGCGGGGTGGAGGACCCTGGAAACACCATATATTTT.

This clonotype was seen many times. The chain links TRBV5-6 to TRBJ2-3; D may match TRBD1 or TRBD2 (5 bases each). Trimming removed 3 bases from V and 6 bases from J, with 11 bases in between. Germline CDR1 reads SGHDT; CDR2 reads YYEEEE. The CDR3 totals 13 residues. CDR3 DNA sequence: TGTGCCAGCAGCTGGGGTGGGACGGATACGCAGTATTTT. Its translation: CASSWGGTDTQYF.

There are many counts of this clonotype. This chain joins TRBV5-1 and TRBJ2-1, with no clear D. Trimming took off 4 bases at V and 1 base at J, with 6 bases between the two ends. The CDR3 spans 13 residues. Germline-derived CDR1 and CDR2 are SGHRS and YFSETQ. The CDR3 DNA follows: TGCGCCAGCAGCCCACGGTCCTACAATGAGCAGTTCTTC. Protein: CASSPRSYNEQFF.

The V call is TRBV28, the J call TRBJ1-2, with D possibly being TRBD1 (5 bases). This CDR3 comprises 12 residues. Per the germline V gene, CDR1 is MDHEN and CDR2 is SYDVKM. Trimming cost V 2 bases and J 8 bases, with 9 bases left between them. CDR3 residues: CASSLSRAGYTF. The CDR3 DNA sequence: TGTGCCAGCAGTTTAAGCAGGGCGGGCTACACCTTC.

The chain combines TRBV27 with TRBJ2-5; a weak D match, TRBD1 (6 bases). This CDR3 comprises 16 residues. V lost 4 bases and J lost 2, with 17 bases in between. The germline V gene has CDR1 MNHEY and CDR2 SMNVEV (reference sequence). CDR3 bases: TGTGCCAGCAGTTACAAACAGGGTTTGGCGCAAGAGACCCAGTACTTC. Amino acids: CASSYKQGLAQETQYF.

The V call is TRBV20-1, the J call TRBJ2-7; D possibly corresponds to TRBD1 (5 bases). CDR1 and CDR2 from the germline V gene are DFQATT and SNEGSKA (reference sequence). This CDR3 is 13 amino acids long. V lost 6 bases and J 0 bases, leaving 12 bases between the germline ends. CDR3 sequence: CSALDDSSYEQYF. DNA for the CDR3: TGCAGTGCCCTTGACGACAGCTCCTACGAGCAGTACTTC.

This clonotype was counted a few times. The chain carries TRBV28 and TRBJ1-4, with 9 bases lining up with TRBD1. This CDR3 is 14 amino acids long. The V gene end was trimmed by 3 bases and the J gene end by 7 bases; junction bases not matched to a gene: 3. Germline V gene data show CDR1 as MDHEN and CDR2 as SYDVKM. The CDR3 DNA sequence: TGTGCCAGCAGTTTGGGGACAGGGCTTGAAAAACTGTTTTTT. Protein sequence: CASSLGTGLEKLFF. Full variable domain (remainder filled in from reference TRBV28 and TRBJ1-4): DVKVTQSSRYLVKRTGEKVFLECVQDMDHENMFWYRQDPGLGLRLIYFSYDVKMKEKGDIPEGYSVSREKKERFSLILESASTNQTSMYLCASSLGTGLEKLFFGSGTQLSVL.

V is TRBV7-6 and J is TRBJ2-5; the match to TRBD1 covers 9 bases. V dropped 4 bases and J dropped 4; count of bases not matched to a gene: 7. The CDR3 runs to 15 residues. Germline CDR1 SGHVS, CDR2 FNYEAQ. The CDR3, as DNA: TGTGCCAGCAGCTCCCTTAGGACAGGGGTAGAGACCCAGTACTTC. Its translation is CASSSLRTGVETQYF.

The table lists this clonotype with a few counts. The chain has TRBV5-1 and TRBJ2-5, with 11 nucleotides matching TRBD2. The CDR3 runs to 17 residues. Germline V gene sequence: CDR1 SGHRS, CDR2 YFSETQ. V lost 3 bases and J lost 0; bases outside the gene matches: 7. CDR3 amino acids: CASSSPGLAVYQETQYF. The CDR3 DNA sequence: TGCGCCAGCAGCTCCCCGGGACTAGCGGTGTACCAAGAGACCCAGTACTTC.

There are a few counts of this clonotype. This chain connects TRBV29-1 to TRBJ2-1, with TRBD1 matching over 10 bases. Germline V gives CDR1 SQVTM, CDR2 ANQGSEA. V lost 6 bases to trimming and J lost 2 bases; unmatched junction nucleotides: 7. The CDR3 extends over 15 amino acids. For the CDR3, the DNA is TGCAGCGTCGAACCCGACAGGGGGCCCTACAATGAGCAGTTCTTC. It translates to CSVEPDRGPYNEQFF.

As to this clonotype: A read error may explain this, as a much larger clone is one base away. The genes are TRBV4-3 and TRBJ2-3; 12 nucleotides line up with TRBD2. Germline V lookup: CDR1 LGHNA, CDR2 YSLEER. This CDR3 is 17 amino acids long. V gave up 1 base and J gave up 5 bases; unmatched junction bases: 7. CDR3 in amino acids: CASSQGLAGALIDTQYF. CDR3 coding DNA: TGCGCCAGCAGCCAAGGACTAGCGGGAGCCCTCATAGATACGCAGTATTTT.

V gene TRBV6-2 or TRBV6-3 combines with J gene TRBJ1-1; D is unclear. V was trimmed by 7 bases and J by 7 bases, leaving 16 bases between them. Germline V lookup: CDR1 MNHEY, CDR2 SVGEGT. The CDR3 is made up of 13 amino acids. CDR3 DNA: TGTGCCAGCACCCTCCGCGGTGGTAGTGAAGCTTTCTTT. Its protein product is CASTLRGGSEAFF.

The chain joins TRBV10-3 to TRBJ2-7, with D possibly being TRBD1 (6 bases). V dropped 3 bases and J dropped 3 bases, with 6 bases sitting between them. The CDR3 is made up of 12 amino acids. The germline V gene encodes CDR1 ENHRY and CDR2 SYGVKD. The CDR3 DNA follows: TGTGCCATCAGTGACAGGGGCTACGAGCAGTACTTC. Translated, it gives CAISDRGYEQYF.

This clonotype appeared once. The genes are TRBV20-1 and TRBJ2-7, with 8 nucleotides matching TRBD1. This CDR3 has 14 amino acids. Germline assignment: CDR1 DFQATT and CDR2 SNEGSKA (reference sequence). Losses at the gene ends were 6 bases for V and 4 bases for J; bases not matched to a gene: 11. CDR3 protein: CSALTGVQTYEQYF. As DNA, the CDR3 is TGCAGTGCGTTGACAGGGGTGCAGACTTACGAGCAGTACTTC.

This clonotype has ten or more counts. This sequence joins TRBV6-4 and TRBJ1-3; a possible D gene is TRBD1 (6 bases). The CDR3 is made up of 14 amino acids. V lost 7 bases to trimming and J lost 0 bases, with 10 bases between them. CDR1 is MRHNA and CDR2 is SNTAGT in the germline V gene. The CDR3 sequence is CASNDRPSGNTIYF. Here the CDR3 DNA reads TGTGCCAGCAACGACAGGCCCTCTGGAAACACCATATATTTT.

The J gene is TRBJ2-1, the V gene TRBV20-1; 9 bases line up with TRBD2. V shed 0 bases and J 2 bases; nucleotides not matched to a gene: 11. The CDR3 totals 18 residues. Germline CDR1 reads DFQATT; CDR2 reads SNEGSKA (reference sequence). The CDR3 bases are TGCAGTGCTAGAGATCTTCTCCAGCGGGGGGTTGCCTACAATGAGCAGTTCTTC. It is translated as CSARDLLQRGVAYNEQFF.

The CDR3 loop is CSVFDGGEKLFF. The CDR3 coding sequence is TGCAGCGTTTTTGACGGGGGTGAAAAACTGTTTTTT. The chain employs TRBV29-1 and TRBJ1-4; D is possibly TRBD1 (5 bases). V gave up 5 bases and J gave up 7 bases, with 11 bases separating them. Germline CDR1 SQVTM, CDR2 ANQGSEA. This CDR3 spans 12 amino acids.

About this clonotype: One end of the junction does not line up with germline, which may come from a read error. Here the CDR3 DNA reads TGCGCCAGCAACCAAGATCCGCGGGGTTTCGCCGGGGAGCTGTTTTTT. It specifies CASNQDPRGFAGELFF. The chain is built from TRBV4-1 and TRBJ2-2; a possible D gene is TRBD2 (6 bases). This CDR3 contains 16 residues. The germline CDR1 and CDR2 sequences are MGHRA and YSYEKL.

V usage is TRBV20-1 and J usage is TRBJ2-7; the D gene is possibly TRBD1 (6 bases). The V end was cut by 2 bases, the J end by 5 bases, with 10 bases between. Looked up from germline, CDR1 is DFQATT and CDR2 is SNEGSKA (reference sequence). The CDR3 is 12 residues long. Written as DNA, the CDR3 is TGCAGTGCTAGAAGACAGGACCACGAGCAGTACTTC. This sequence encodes CSARRQDHEQYF.

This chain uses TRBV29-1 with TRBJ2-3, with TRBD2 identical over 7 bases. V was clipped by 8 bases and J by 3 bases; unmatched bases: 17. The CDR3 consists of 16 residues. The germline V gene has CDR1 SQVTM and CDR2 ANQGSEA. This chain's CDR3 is CSPRESRRGGTDTQYF. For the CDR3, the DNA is TGCAGCCCCCGGGAGTCGCGCCGGGGAGGGACAGATACGCAGTATTTT.

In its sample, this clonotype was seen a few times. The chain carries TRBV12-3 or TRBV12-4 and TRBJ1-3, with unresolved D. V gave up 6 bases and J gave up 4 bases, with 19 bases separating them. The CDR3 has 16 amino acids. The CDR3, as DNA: TGTGCCAGCAGGTCCCCCCTAGGGAGATCCGGAAACACCATATATTTT. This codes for CASRSPLGRSGNTIYF.